This TCR beta chain is from a study of tumor and adjacent non-tumor tissue in lung cancer. Note on this clonotype: What it binds is unknown. Since the CDR3 does not end with the conserved phenylalanine or tryptophan, this likely comes from a read error.

The library came from three nested PCR rounds adapted from ARM-PCR protocols. A single record per CDR3 protein comes from TCRdb applying MiXCR to the multiplex PCR reads. The data contain about 75,000 distinct CDR3 sequences, approximately 71% of them singletons. Study outcomes and limitations: Tumor tissue had significantly higher TCR diversity than normal lung. Top 100 clones took a larger repertoire share in normal lung.

The CDR3 is 14 amino acids. Trimming took 5 bases from V and 1 from J, leaving 11 bases between them. Germline CDR1 reads SGHAT; CDR2 reads FQNNGV. This sample's RNA came from whole unsorted tissue. Distant lung tissue was collected more than 3 cm away from the tumor edge. Between August and November 2014, newly diagnosed, chemotherapy-naive lung cancer patients underwent thoracic surgery in China. The receptor comes from a woman aged 45-60 years with non-small cell lung cancer. Sequenced input: distant non-tumor lung tissue. The V gene is TRBV11-2, the J gene TRBJ1-1, with D tentatively TRBD1 (5 bases). The CDR3 sequence: CASSPGAGNTEAFY. As DNA, the CDR3 is TGTGCCAGCAGCCCCGGGGCAGGGAACACTGAAGCTTTCTAT.